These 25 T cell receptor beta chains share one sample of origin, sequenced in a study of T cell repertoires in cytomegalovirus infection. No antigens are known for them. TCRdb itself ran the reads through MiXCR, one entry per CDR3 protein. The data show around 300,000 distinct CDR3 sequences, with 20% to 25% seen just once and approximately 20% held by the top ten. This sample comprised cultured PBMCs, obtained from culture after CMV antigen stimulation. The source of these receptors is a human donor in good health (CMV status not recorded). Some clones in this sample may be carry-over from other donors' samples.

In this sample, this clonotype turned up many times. The CDR3 nucleotides read TGTGCCAGCAGCGGGACAGCGAAGTCACCCCTCCACTTT. Translating gives CASSGTAKSPLHF. The chain is built from TRBV7-2 and TRBJ1-6; 7 bases line up with TRBD1. This CDR3 is built from 13 residues. With 5 bases clipped from V and 10 bases from J, the junction kept 5 bases outside the gene matches. Germline CDR1 is SGHTA and CDR2 is FQGNSA. Using reference TRBV7-2 and TRBJ1-6 for the parts outside the CDR3, the full variable domain is GAGVSQSPSNKVTEKGKDVELRCDPISGHTALYWYRQSLGQGLEFLIYFQGNSAPDKSGLPSDRFSAERTGGSVSTLTIQRTQQEDSAVYLCASSGTAKSPLHFGNGTRLTVT.

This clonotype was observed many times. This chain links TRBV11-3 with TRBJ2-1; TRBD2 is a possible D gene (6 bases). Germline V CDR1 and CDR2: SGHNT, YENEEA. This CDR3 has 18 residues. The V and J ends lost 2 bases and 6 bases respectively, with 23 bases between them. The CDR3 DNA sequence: TGTGCCAGCAGCTTAAGGCAGGGCGGGACCGTGGCCCTCAATGAGCAGTTCTTC. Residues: CASSLRQGGTVALNEQFF.

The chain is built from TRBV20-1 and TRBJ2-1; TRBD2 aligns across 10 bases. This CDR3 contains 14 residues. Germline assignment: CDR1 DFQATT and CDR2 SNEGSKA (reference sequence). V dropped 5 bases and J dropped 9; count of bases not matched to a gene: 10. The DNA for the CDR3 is TGCAGTGCTCGAAGCGGGAGGGGATATGGTGAGCAGTTCTTC. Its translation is CSARSGRGYGEQFF.

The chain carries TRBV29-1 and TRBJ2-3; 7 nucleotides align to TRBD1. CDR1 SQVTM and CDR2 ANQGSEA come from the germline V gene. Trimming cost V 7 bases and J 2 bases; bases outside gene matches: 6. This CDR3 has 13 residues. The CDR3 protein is CSARDSITDTQYF. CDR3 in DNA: TGCAGCGCTCGGGACAGTATCACAGATACGCAGTATTTT.

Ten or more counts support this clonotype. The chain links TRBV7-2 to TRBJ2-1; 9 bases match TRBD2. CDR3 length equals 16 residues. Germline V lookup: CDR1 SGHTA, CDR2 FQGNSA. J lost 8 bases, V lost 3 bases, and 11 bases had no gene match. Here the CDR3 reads CASSFVSGGRGDEQFF. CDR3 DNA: TGTGCCAGCAGCTTTGTAAGCGGGGGGCGTGGGGATGAGCAGTTCTTC.

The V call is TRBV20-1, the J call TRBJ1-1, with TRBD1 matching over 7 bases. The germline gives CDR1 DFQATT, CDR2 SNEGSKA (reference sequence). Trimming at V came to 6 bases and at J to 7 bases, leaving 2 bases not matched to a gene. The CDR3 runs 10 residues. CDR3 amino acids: CSAGDSEAFF. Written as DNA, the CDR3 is TGCAGTGCGGGGGACAGTGAAGCTTTCTTT.

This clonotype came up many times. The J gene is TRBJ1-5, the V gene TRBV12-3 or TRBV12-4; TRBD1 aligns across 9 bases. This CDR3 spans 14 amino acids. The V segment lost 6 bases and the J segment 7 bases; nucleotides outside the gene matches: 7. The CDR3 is CASSLRDREQPQHF. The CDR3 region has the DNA TGTGCCAGCAGCCTTCGGGACAGGGAACAGCCCCAGCATTTT.

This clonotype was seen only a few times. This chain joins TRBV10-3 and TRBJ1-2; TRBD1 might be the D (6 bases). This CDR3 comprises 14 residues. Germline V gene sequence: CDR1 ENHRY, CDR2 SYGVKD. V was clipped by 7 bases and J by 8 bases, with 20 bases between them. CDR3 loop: CAITLDRTVSGYTF. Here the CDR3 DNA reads TGTGCCATCACCCTTGACAGGACGGTCAGCGGCTACACCTTC.

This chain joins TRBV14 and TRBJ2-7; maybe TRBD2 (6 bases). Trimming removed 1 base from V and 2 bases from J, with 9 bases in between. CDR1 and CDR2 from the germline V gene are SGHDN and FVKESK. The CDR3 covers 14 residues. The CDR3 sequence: CASSQGPSAYEQYF. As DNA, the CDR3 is TGTGCCAGCAGCCAAGGACCTAGCGCCTACGAGCAGTACTTC.

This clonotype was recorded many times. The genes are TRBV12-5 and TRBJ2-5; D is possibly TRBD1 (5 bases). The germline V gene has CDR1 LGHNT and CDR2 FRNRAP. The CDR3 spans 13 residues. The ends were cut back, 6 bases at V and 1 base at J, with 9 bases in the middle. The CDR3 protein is CASGDGAQETQYF. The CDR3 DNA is TGTGCTAGTGGGGATGGGGCCCAAGAGACCCAGTACTTC.

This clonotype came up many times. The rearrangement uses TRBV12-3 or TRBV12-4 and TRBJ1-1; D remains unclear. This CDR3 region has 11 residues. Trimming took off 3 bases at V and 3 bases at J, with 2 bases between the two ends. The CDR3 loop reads CASSFDTEAFF. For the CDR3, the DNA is TGTGCCAGCAGTTTTGACACTGAAGCTTTCTTT.

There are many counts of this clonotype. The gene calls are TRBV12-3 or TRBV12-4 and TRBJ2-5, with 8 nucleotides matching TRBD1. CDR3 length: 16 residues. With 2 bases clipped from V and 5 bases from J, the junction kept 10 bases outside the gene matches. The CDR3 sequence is CASSLLRGQRGETQYF. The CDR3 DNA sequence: TGTGCCAGCAGTTTACTCAGGGGGCAACGAGGCGAGACCCAGTACTTC.

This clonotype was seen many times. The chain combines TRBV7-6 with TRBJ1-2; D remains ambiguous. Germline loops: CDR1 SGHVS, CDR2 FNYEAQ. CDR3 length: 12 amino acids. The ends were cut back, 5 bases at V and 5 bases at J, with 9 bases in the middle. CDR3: CASSRIGYGYTF. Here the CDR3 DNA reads TGTGCCAGCAGCCGAATTGGTTATGGCTACACCTTC.

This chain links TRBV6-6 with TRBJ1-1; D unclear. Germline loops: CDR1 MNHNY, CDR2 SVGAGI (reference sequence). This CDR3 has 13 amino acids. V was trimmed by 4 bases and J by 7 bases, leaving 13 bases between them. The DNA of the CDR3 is TGTGCCAGCAGTTTGATCGGACGGATTGAAGCTTTCTTT. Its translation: CASSLIGRIEAFF.

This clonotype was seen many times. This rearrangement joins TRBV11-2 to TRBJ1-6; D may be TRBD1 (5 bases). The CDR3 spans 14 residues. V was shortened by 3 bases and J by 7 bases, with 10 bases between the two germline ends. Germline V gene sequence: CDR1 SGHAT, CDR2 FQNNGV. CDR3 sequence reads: CASSLLGGNSPLHF. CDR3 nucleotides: TGTGCCAGCAGCTTGCTCGGGGGAAATTCACCCCTCCACTTT.

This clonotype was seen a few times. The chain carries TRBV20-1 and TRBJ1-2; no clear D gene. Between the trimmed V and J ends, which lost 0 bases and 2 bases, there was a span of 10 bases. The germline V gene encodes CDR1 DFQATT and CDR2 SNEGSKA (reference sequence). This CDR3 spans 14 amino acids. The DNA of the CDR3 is TGCAGTGCTAGAGATGTTAGGCAAAACTATGGCTACACCTTC. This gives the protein CSARDVRQNYGYTF.

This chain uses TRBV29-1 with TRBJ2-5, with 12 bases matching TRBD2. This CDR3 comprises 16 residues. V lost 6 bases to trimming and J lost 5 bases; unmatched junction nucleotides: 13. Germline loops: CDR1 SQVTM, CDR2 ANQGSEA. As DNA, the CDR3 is TGCAGCGTGACCGGCTGGGGGACTAGCGGGCCGGAGACCCAGTACTTC. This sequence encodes CSVTGWGTSGPETQYF.

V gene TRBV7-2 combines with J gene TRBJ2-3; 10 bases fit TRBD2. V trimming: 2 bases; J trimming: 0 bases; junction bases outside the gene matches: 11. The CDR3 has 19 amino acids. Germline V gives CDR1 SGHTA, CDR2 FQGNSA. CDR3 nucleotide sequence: TGTGCCAGCAGCTTATTTGCCCTAGCGGGAGTATCTAGCACAGATACGCAGTATTTT. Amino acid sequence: CASSLFALAGVSSTDTQYF.

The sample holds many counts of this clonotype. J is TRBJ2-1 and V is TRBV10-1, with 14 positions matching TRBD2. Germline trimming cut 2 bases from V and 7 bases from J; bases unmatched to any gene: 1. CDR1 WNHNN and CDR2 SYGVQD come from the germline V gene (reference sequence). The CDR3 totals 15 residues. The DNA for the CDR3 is TGCGCCAGCAGTGAGGGGACTAGCGGGAGTAATGAGCAGTTCTTC. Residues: CASSEGTSGSNEQFF.

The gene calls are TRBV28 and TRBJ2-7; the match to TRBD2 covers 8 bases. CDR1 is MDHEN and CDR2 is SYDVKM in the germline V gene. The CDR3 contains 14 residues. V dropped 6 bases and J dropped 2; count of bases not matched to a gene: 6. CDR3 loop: CASRPGGSAYEQYF. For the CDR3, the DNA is TGTGCCAGCAGACCGGGGGGGTCTGCCTACGAGCAGTACTTC.

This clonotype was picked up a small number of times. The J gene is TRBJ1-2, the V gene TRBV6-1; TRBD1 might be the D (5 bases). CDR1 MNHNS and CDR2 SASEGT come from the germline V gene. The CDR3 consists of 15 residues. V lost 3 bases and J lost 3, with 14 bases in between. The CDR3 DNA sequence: TGTGCCAGCAGTGACAAGGCGGGGCTGTACTATGGCTACACCTTC. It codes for CASSDKAGLYYGYTF.

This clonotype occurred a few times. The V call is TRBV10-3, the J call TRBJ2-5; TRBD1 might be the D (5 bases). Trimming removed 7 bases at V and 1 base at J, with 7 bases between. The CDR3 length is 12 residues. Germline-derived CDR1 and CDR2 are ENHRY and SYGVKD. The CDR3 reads CAIKGFQETQYF. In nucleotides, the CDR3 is TGTGCCATCAAGGGGTTCCAAGAGACCCAGTACTTC.

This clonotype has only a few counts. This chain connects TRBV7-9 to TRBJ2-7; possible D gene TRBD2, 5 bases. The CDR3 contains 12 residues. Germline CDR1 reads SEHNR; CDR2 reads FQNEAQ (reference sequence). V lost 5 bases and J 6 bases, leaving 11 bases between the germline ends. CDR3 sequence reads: CASSRGLGEQYV. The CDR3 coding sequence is TGTGCCAGCAGCCGAGGGCTCGGCGAGCAGTACGTC.

CDR3: CASSSPGTSGITQYF. CDR3 coding DNA: TGTGCCAGCAGTTCTCCCGGGACTAGCGGGATCACGCAGTATTTT. J is TRBJ2-3 and V is TRBV6-5; 13 bases map to TRBD2. The ends lost 4 bases at V and 9 bases at J; junction bases unmatched: 7. Germline CDR1 reads MNHEY; CDR2 reads SVGAGI. The CDR3 is 15 residues long.

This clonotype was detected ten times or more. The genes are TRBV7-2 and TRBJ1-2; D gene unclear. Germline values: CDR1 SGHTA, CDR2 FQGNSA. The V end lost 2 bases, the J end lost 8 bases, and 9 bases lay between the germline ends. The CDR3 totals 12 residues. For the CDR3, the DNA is TGTGCCAGCAGCTTACCGACGGACGGCTACACCTTC. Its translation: CASSLPTDGYTF. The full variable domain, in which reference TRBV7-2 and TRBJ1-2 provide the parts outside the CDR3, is GAGVSQSPSNKVTEKGKDVELRCDPISGHTALYWYRQSLGQGLEFLIYFQGNSAPDKSGLPSDRFSAERTGGSVSTLTIQRTQQEDSAVYLCASSLPTDGYTFGSGTRLTVV.